A single sample is the source of the 13 T cell receptor beta chains below, sequenced in a study of blood T cell repertoires in COVID-19. Measured with immunoSEQ multiplex PCR; TCRdb has only the in-frame clones, and not every one. The data show around 250,000 clones, about 91% seen once. The source material was PBMCs or T cells enriched from blood (not recorded which). These receptor sequences come from a human donor in a cohort exposed to, infected with or recovered from COVID-19 (not recorded which). The donor label of this sample is uncertain.

The rearrangement links TRBV7-9 to TRBJ1-5; tentatively, D is TRBD1 (6 bases). The CDR3 is 17 residues long. Germline V CDR1 and CDR2: SEHNR, FQNEAQ (reference sequence). V gave up 0 bases and J gave up 3 bases, with 15 bases separating them. Here the CDR3 DNA reads TGTGCCAGCAGCTTAGCCCGGGGGGCGGTTGACAATCAGCCCCAGCATTTT. It codes for CASSLARGAVDNQPQHF.

V gene TRBV12-3 or TRBV12-4 combines with J gene TRBJ1-1; TRBD1 is a possible D gene (6 bases). This CDR3 is built from 13 residues. The germline V and J ends were trimmed by 6 bases and 3 bases, with 11 bases remaining between them. This chain's CDR3 is CASRDYRDTEAFF. CDR3 coding DNA: TGTGCCAGCAGGGATTACAGGGACACTGAAGCTTTCTTT.

The chain employs TRBV6-1 and TRBJ1-1; no clear D. This CDR3 is built from 15 residues. V was trimmed by 3 bases and J by 2 bases, leaving 13 bases between them. The V gene's germline CDR1 is MNHNS and CDR2 SASEGT. The chain's CDR3 is CASSDAGIPNTEAFF. The CDR3 coding sequence is TGTGCCAGCAGTGACGCGGGGATCCCAAACACTGAAGCTTTCTTT.

The chain uses TRBV19 and TRBJ1-5; 7 nucleotides agree with TRBD1. Germline assignment: CDR1 LNHDA and CDR2 SQIVND (reference sequence). J lost 5 bases, V lost 8 bases, and 3 bases had no gene match. The CDR3 runs 12 residues. The CDR3, as DNA: TGTGCCAGTGAGGGGGCGGATCAGCCCCAGCATTTT. It codes for CASEGADQPQHF.

The J gene is TRBJ1-2, the V gene TRBV5-1; D is uncertain. CDR1 and CDR2 from the germline V gene are SGHRS and YFSETQ. V was cut by 3 bases and J by 3 bases, with 9 bases left in between. This CDR3 contains 13 residues. Here the CDR3 reads CASSSTVDYGYTF. The CDR3 DNA sequence: TGCGCCAGCAGCTCCACAGTGGACTATGGCTACACCTTC. Filled out from reference TRBV5-1 and TRBJ1-2, the complete variable domain reads KAGVTQTPRYLIKTRGQQVTLSCSPISGHRSVSWYQQTPGQGLQFLFEYFSETQRNKGNFPGRFSGRQFSNSRSEMNVSTLELGDSALYLCASSSTVDYGYTFGSGTRLTVV.

With respect to this clone: One junction end does not reproduce the germline sequence, and a read error may be involved. The rearrangement joins TRBV29-1 to TRBJ1-1, with D possibly TRBD1 on 6 matching bases. The CDR3 has 14 amino acids. In germline, CDR1 is SQVTM, CDR2 ANQGSEA. CDR3 bases: TGCAGCGGTGAACGGGGACATTTGAACACTGAAGCTTTCTTT. Amino acids: CSGERGHLNTEAFF.

The rearrangement links TRBV19 to TRBJ1-1; 7 bases map to TRBD1. Germline V gives CDR1 LNHDA, CDR2 SQIVND (reference sequence). The CDR3 loop spans 15 amino acids. Germline trimming cut 7 bases from V and 0 bases from J; bases unmatched to any gene: 8. The CDR3 is CASIRQGRMNTEAFF. CDR3 bases: TGTGCCAGTATCAGACAGGGACGGATGAACACTGAAGCTTTCTTT.

The CDR3 DNA reads TGTGCCAGCAGCTTCCAGCGGACCACCGGGGAGCTGTTTTTT. It encodes CASSFQRTTGELFF. The chain has TRBV7-2 and TRBJ2-2; possibly TRBD2 for D (5 bases). The V end was cut by 3 bases, the J end by 4 bases, with 9 bases between. Per the germline V gene, CDR1 is SGHTA and CDR2 is FQGNSA. This CDR3 is 14 amino acids long.

The J gene is TRBJ1-1, the V gene TRBV14, with D unresolved. Germline assignment: CDR1 SGHDN and CDR2 FVKESK. The CDR3 contains 14 residues. V was pared by 2 bases and J by 7 bases, with 14 bases between. CDR3 in amino acids: CASSQFHAGVEAFF. The CDR3 coding sequence is TGTGCCAGCAGCCAATTCCACGCTGGAGTTGAAGCTTTCTTT.

Turning to this clone: At the DNA level, this CDR3 is encoded by other sequences in the same sample as well. The chain combines TRBV27 with TRBJ1-2; possibly TRBD1 for D (6 bases). Trimming left V 7 bases short and J 7 bases short, with 22 bases between. The CDR3 spans 15 residues. CDR1 and CDR2 from the germline V gene are MNHEY and SMNVEV (reference sequence). The CDR3 is CASKSGAYSGAGYTF. CDR3 DNA: TGTGCCAGCAAGTCAGGGGCGTACTCCGGGGCTGGCTACACCTTC.

The gene calls are TRBV4-1 and TRBJ1-2; D is unclear. V was trimmed by 1 base and J by 5 bases, leaving 14 bases between them. Germline CDR1 is MGHRA and CDR2 is YSYEKL. The CDR3 totals 15 residues. In DNA form, the CDR3 reads TGCGCCAGCAGCCAAGCTGTCCTCGCGGATTATGGCTACACCTTC. This codes for CASSQAVLADYGYTF.

The J gene is TRBJ2-3, the V gene TRBV13, with 12 positions matching TRBD2. Germline V gene lookup returns CDR1 PRHDT and CDR2 FYEKMQ (reference sequence). This CDR3 has 16 residues. J lost 8 bases, V lost 2 bases, and 8 bases had no gene match. In DNA, the CDR3 is TGTGCCAGCAGCTTACAGTCTAGCGGGGGGGCCGGTACGCAGTATTTT. Protein sequence: CASSLQSSGGAGTQYF.

V is TRBV4-3 and J is TRBJ2-3; 8 bases agree with TRBD1. Germline CDR1 is LGHNA and CDR2 is YSLEER. Losses at the gene ends were 3 bases for V and 0 bases for J; bases not matched to a gene: 2. This CDR3 is 15 amino acids long. The CDR3, as DNA: TGCGCCAGCAGCCAGGGGACAGGTAGCACAGATACGCAGTATTTT. Its translation is CASSQGTGSTDTQYF.